This T cell receptor beta chain was documented in a study of blood T cells in healthy people across ages. Many counts were recorded for this clonotype. Through a sample-barcoded 5' primer and a J-beta primer mix, a second PCR was run for 7 to 11 cycles. Each cDNA molecule was tagged by a template-switch adaptor with 12 random nucleotides. CDR3-containing paired-end reads numbered at least 2.5 million in each sample. One entry per CDR3 protein results from TCRdb running MiXCR on the 5' RACE reads. The sample includes about 830,000 distinct CDR3 sequences, under 80% seen only once; the top ten take roughly 26%. Unmatched junction bases numbered 6, after V lost 2 bases and J lost 6 bases. The CDR3 runs 16 residues. Germline CDR1 SGHAT, CDR2 FQNNGV.

Material for sequencing was blood. The sequence was collected from a man aged 30 to 39 in good health. The chain combines TRBV11-2 with TRBJ2-1, with 11 bases that match TRBD2. The CDR3 nucleotides read TGTGCCAGCAGCTTACTTACTAGCGGGGGTTTCAATGAGCAGTTCTTC. It yields the protein CASSLLTSGGFNEQFF.